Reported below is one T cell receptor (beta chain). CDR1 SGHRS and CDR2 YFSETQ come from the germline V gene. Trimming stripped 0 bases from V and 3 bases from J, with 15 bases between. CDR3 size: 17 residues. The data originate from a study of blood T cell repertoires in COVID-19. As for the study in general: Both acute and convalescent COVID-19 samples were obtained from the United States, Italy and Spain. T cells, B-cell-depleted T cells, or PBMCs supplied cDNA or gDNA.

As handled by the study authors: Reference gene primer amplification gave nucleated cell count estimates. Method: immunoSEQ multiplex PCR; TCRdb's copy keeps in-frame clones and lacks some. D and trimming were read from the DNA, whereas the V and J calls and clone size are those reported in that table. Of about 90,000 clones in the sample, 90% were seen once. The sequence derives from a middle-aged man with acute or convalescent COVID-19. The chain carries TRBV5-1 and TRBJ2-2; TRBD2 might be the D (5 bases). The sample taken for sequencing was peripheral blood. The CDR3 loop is CASSLEMASRDTGELFF. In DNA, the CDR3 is TGCGCCAGCAGCTTGGAAATGGCTAGCAGAGACACCGGGGAGCTGTTTTTT.